This paragraph covers one T cell receptor (beta chain) sequence. The data belong to a study of T cells in Graves' hyperthyroidism and ophthalmopathy. RNA transcripts served as the template for amplifying TCR beta CDR3 regions. The HTBI primer set drove a first-round RT-PCR of the TCR CDR3. TCRdb re-analysed the multiplex PCR reads in MiXCR, keeping a single row per CDR3 protein. The table records approximately 590,000 distinct CDR3 sequences, 15% to 19% of them present only once. The CDR3 sequence is 16 residues long. V was clipped by 2 bases and J by 4 bases; unmatched bases: 6. Looked up from germline, CDR1 is MGHRA and CDR2 is YSYEKL.

V gene TRBV4-1 combines with J gene TRBJ2-1, with 9 bases fitting TRBD2. The material sequenced was blood. The receptor's source is a woman aged 25 to 39 with Graves' hyperthyroidism. CDR3 residues: CASSQPREGKYNEQFF. In nucleotides, the CDR3 is TGCGCCAGCAGCCAACCGCGGGAGGGGAAATACAATGAGCAGTTCTTC.